Below are 10 T cell receptor beta chains sequenced from a single sample in a study of cytomegalovirus exposure and HLA in healthy donors. Vbeta (60) and Jbeta (13) primers were used in the PCR. Produced via immunoSEQ multiplex PCR; TCRdb's table is partial and in-frame only. The table includes approximately 150,000 clones, more than 60% detected once. Sequencing was done on a sample of PBMCs. These TCRs come from a female donor in good health and CMV-seronegative.

This CDR3 reads CASSLRPREGFNTQYF. CDR3 bases: TGTGCCAGCAGTCTACGTCCCCGGGAGGGTTTTAATACGCAGTATTTT. The rearrangement uses TRBV27 and TRBJ2-3; 8 nucleotides line up with TRBD2. Germline CDR1 is MNHEY and CDR2 is SMNVEV (reference sequence). This CDR3 spans 16 amino acids. V lost 5 bases, J lost 7 bases, and 14 bases stayed unmatched.

The gene calls are TRBV28 and TRBJ1-2; D ambiguous. The V end was cut by 6 bases, the J end by 8 bases, with 22 bases between. Germline CDR1 is MDHEN and CDR2 is SYDVKM. The CDR3 has 15 residues. In nucleotides, the CDR3 is TGTGCCAGCAGGTCCGAGGGATTCCCAATGCGGGGCTACACCTTC. Translated, it gives CASRSEGFPMRGYTF.

The chain is built from TRBV9 and TRBJ1-4; 7 bases are a match to TRBD1. CDR1 and CDR2 from the germline V gene are SGDLS and YYNGEE. Trimming took 3 bases from V and 5 from J; bases not matched to a gene: 4. CDR3 length equals 14 residues. CDR3 region: CASSERGGNEKLFF. The CDR3 nucleotides read TGTGCCAGCAGCGAGCGAGGGGGCAATGAAAAACTGTTTTTT.

V usage is TRBV27 and J usage is TRBJ2-7; D perhaps matches TRBD1 (6 bases). V gave up 0 bases and J gave up 3 bases, with 12 bases separating them. Germline V gives CDR1 MNHEY, CDR2 SMNVEV (reference sequence). The CDR3 length is 15 residues. The CDR3, as DNA: TGTGCCAGCAGTTTATCGATAACAGGGAGCTACGAGCAGTACTTC. Amino acids: CASSLSITGSYEQYF.

The V call is TRBV5-1, the J call TRBJ2-5; D uncertain. Germline V gene sequence: CDR1 SGHRS, CDR2 YFSETQ. Trimming took off 9 bases at V and 0 bases at J, with 12 bases between the two ends. This CDR3 is 13 amino acids long. CDR3 DNA sequence: TGCGCCATCTACGAATCGTACCAAGAGACCCAGTACTTC. Translated: CAIYESYQETQYF.

The chain uses TRBV29-1 and TRBJ2-5, with a possible D match to TRBD2 (5 bases). Judging by the DNA end, TRBJ2-7 fits better; the J call may be wrong. This CDR3 has 12 amino acids. The germline gives CDR1 SQVTM, CDR2 ANQGSEA. CDR3: CSVGKTTYEQYF. As DNA, the CDR3 is TGCAGCGTTGGGAAGACTACTTACGAGCAGTACTTC.

The chain is built from TRBV7-3 and TRBJ1-1, with 11 bases identical to TRBD1. Germline V gives CDR1 SGHTA, CDR2 FQGTGA. Trimming removed 3 bases from V and 3 bases from J; junction bases left unmatched: 9. The length of the CDR3 is 17 residues. The CDR3 reads CASSFLGQGVGYTEAFF. CDR3 DNA sequence: TGTGCCAGCAGCTTCTTGGGACAGGGGGTTGGGTACACTGAAGCTTTCTTT.

The chain employs TRBV6-1 and TRBJ2-5; D is undetermined. There are 14 residues in the CDR3. V lost 7 bases to trimming and J lost 2 bases, with 14 bases between them. Germline values: CDR1 MNHNS, CDR2 SASEGT. This CDR3 reads CASIIAASQETQYF. CDR3 nucleotide sequence: TGTGCCAGCATTATAGCCGCCTCTCAAGAGACCCAGTACTTC.

J is TRBJ1-5 and V is TRBV6-1, with D possibly TRBD1 on 5 matching bases. Germline V gene data show CDR1 as MNHNS and CDR2 as SASEGT. This CDR3 spans 15 amino acids. Between the trimmed V and J ends, which lost 4 bases and 0 bases, there was a span of 10 bases. CDR3 nucleotides: TGTGCCAGCAGTGTGGAGGGGCTTAGCAATCAGCCCCAGCATTTT. It codes for CASSVEGLSNQPQHF.

V gene TRBV28 combines with J gene TRBJ1-1; D may be TRBD1 (5 bases). The CDR3 has 14 amino acids. Germline V gene sequence: CDR1 MDHEN, CDR2 SYDVKM. Trimming pared 6 bases from V and 2 bases from J, leaving 13 bases between. The CDR3 loop reads CASSLADRNTEAFF. The CDR3 DNA follows: TGTGCCAGCAGCCTCGCCGACAGAAACACTGAAGCTTTCTTT.